The entry below describes one T cell receptor beta chain. Method: immunoSEQ multiplex PCR; TCRdb's copy keeps in-frame clones and lacks some. The table lists around 310,000 clones, approximately 89% of them singletons. The sample belongs to a study of blood T cell repertoires in COVID-19. V was pared by 5 bases and J by 8 bases, with 16 bases between. CDR1 and CDR2 from the germline V gene are LNHDA and SQIVND (reference sequence). This CDR3 has 14 amino acids. The chain couples TRBV19 to TRBJ2-4; D is perhaps TRBD1 (8 bases). Material for sequencing was PBMCs or T cells enriched from blood (not recorded which). This receptor was identified in a man aged 30 to 39 who had recovered from COVID-19. DNA for the CDR3: TGTGCCAGTAGTCCACAGGGGGGGTGGGACATTCAGTACTTC. It encodes CASSPQGGWDIQYF.